The 15 T cell receptor beta chains in this list originate from one sample, sequenced in a study of technical replicates of blood from several donors. Clones were read by immunoSEQ multiplex PCR, and TCRdb kept only the in-frame ones, dropping some. The sample lists 70,000 to 95,000 clones; about 90% were seen once. The sample taken for sequencing was T cells isolated from PBMCs. The receptors stem from a human donor in good health. Some clones in this sample may be carry-over from other donors' samples.

The V gene is TRBV6-1, the J gene TRBJ1-3; TRBD1 aligns across 7 bases. The V gene end was trimmed by 2 bases and the J gene end by 5 bases; junction bases not matched to a gene: 3. Germline lookup yields CDR1 MNHNS and CDR2 SASEGT. The CDR3 spans 14 residues. The CDR3 bases are TGTGCCAGCAGTGAACAGGGGGTTAGAAACACCATATATTTT. This sequence encodes CASSEQGVRNTIYF.

The chain employs TRBV25-1 and TRBJ2-7, with no clear D. The CDR3 is 14 amino acids. Germline V gene data show CDR1 as MGHDK and CDR2 as SYGVNS. V lost 5 bases and J lost 3, with 14 bases in between. This CDR3 reads CASSNQAVSYEQYF. Here the CDR3 DNA reads TGTGCCAGCAGTAATCAGGCAGTGAGCTACGAGCAGTACTTC.

The chain combines TRBV30 with TRBJ2-4; no firm D call. This CDR3 comprises 13 residues. Germline V gives CDR1 GTSNPN, CDR2 SVGIG (reference sequence). The germline V and J ends were trimmed by 2 bases and 0 bases, with 5 bases remaining between them. CDR3 amino acids: CAWSLLAKNIQYF. The CDR3 coding sequence is TGTGCCTGGAGTTTACTAGCCAAAAACATTCAGTACTTC. The full variable domain, with the rest looked up from reference TRBV30 and TRBJ2-4, is SQTIHQWPATLVQPVGSPLSLECTVEGTSNPNLYWYRQAAGRGLQLLFYSVGIGQISSEVPQNLSASRPQDRQFILSSKKLLLSDSGFYLCAWSLLAKNIQYFGAGTRLSVL.

The chain carries TRBV6-5 and TRBJ1-2, with D perhaps TRBD1 (6 bases). The germline gives CDR1 MNHEY, CDR2 SVGAGI. The CDR3 spans 14 residues. Trimming took 2 bases from V and 7 from J, leaving 14 bases between them. For the CDR3, the DNA is TGTGCCAGCAGTTACAACAGGGCTTTGGGTGGCTACACCTTC. Protein: CASSYNRALGGYTF.

The chain employs TRBV7-6 and TRBJ2-5, with TRBD2 matching 7 bases. This CDR3 has 15 amino acids. Germline CDR1 SGHVS, CDR2 FNYEAQ. J gave up 1 base and V 1 base, and 3 bases lay outside the gene matches. The chain's CDR3 is CASSLGGRAQETQYF. For the CDR3, the DNA is TGTGCCAGCAGCTTAGGAGGGAGGGCCCAAGAGACCCAGTACTTC.

This clone was seen only once. This chain connects TRBV15 to TRBJ2-3, with a weak D call TRBD2 (8 bases). The CDR3 totals 17 residues. V shed 8 bases and J shed 2 bases, with 23 bases lying between them. Germline loops: CDR1 LNHNV, CDR2 YYDKDF (reference sequence). CDR3 sequence (DNA): TGTGCCACCGAGGGTACTAGCGGACAGGCTTACACAGATACGCAGTATTTT. Its protein product is CATEGTSGQAYTDTQYF.

The chain carries TRBV10-3 and TRBJ2-2; possibly TRBD1 for D (6 bases). Trimming cost V 7 bases and J 1 base, with 13 bases left between them. Germline CDR1 and CDR2: ENHRY and SYGVKD. The CDR3 runs 15 residues. DNA for the CDR3: TGTGCCATCACCCAGGCAGGGGTGAACACCGGGGAGCTGTTTTTT. This sequence encodes CAITQAGVNTGELFF.

This chain links TRBV23-1 with TRBJ2-7, with a tentative D call TRBD1 (6 bases). TRBV23-1 counts as an open reading frame of uncertain function. V lost 3 bases and J lost 3, with 15 bases in between. The CDR3 loop spans 15 amino acids. This chain's CDR3 is CASSHLRDILYEQYF. CDR3 DNA sequence: TGCGCCAGCAGTCATCTCCGGGACATACTCTACGAGCAGTACTTC.

This sequence joins TRBV6-4 and TRBJ2-3, with 8 bases identical to TRBD2. This CDR3 comprises 14 residues. Germline CDR1 reads MRHNA; CDR2 reads SNTAGT. Losses at the gene ends were 9 bases for V and 4 bases for J; bases not matched to a gene: 9. Here the CDR3 reads CASSSGSYSDTQYF. Here the CDR3 DNA reads TGTGCCAGTTCCAGCGGGAGTTATTCAGATACGCAGTATTTT.

As concerns this clone: A read error may account for a junction end that differs from germline. Additional DNA sequences in this sample encode the identical CDR3. V and J are TRBV2 and TRBJ1-5; no clear D gene. This CDR3 is 15 amino acids long. The germline CDR1 and CDR2 sequences are SNHLY and FYNNEI. The CDR3 region is CASSGREYSNQPQHF. The CDR3 DNA is TGCGCCAGCAGTGGAAGGGAGTATAGCAATCAGCCCCAGCATTTT.

The chain uses TRBV19 and TRBJ2-7; 9 nucleotides match TRBD1. The CDR3 runs 15 residues. V trimming: 5 bases; J trimming: 1 base; junction bases outside the gene matches: 6. The germline V gene has CDR1 LNHDA and CDR2 SQIVND (reference sequence). The CDR3 loop reads CASSSSTGGSYEQYF. CDR3 in DNA: TGTGCCAGTAGTTCCTCGACAGGGGGATCCTACGAGCAGTACTTC.

This clone was found once. V usage is TRBV5-1 and J usage is TRBJ2-7; a weak D match, TRBD1 (6 bases). The germline CDR1 and CDR2 sequences are SGHRS and YFSETQ. The V end was cut by 0 bases, the J end by 6 bases, with 10 bases between. The CDR3 is made up of 13 amino acids. The CDR3 loop is CASSLVTGTEQYF. CDR3 coding DNA: TGCGCCAGCAGCTTGGTAACAGGGACCGAGCAGTACTTC.

As DNA, the CDR3 is TGCAGCGCCGGGACTTCAGTAGGAAATCAGCCCCAGCATTTT. This translates into CSAGTSVGNQPQHF. The chain employs TRBV29-1 and TRBJ1-5; the D gene is possibly TRBD1 (5 bases). Germline V CDR1 and CDR2: SQVTM, ANQGSEA. V was shortened by 7 bases and J by 4 bases, with 17 bases between the two germline ends. The CDR3 runs to 14 residues.

J is TRBJ2-7 and V is TRBV6-1; no firm D call. The V and J ends lost 1 base and 3 bases respectively, with 4 bases between them. The CDR3 has 12 amino acids. The germline CDR1 and CDR2 sequences are MNHNS and SASEGT. The CDR3 coding sequence is TGTGCCAGCAGTGAAGTCCTCTACGAGCAGTACTTC. Translated: CASSEVLYEQYF.

The chain has TRBV7-8 and TRBJ1-1; D is unclear. The CDR3 runs 14 residues. The V gene's germline CDR1 is SGHVS and CDR2 FQNEAQ. Trimming shortened V by 0 bases and J by 1 base, and 6 bases separated the two germline ends. The CDR3 bases are TGTGCCAGCAGCTTAGCGGGCAGGAACACTGAAGCTTTCTTT. Encoded protein: CASSLAGRNTEAFF.